This TCR beta chain is from a study of blood T cell repertoires in COVID-19. Trimming at V came to 2 bases and at J to 4 bases, leaving 3 bases not matched to a gene. The germline gives CDR1 MGHRA, CDR2 YSYEKL. The CDR3 extends over 15 amino acids. The data were produced by immunoSEQ multiplex PCR, yet TCRdb's version contains in-frame clones alone and is incomplete. The sample contains approximately 60,000 clones, over 75% of which appear only once. Sequencing was done on a sample of peripheral blood. V and J are TRBV4-1 and TRBJ1-5; 9 bases align to TRBD1. This receptor was taken from a woman of 80 years or more with acute or convalescent COVID-19. In DNA, the CDR3 is TGCGCCAGCAGCCAATCCGGGACAGGGAATCAGCCCCAGCATTTT. This codes for CASSQSGTGNQPQHF.